This entry lists 18 T cell receptor beta chains sequenced from one sample in a study of OX40 agonist ivuxolimab in advanced cancers. TCRdb's table, derived via immunoSEQ multiplex PCR, lists solely in-frame clones and lacks some. The data hold 35,000 to 45,000 clones, with more than 75% observed a single time. The starting material was CD4+ or CD8+ T cells sorted from blood, obtained in a trial of the OX40 agonist ivuxolimab. The receptors shown here come from an adult with an advanced solid tumor such as melanoma, head and neck, liver or kidney cancer.

The chain couples TRBV6-4 to TRBJ1-6; 7 bases align to TRBD1. The V gene's germline CDR1 is MRHNA and CDR2 SNTAGT. With V trimmed by 5 bases and J by 7 bases, 11 bases remained unmatched. CDR3 length equals 16 residues. CDR3 DNA: TGTGCCAGCAGTTCGACTTTACAGGGGAGGAATTCACCCCTCCACTTT. This gives the protein CASSSTLQGRNSPLHF.

This clone was recorded a few times. The chain has TRBV7-2 and TRBJ1-2; weak D call: TRBD1 (6 bases). The germline V and J ends were trimmed by 1 base and 0 bases, with 15 bases remaining between them. Germline CDR1 and CDR2: SGHTA and FQGNSA. The CDR3 extends over 17 amino acids. In DNA, the CDR3 is TGTGCCAGCAGCTTAGTTGACAGGTGGGAAGCTAACTATGGCTACACCTTC. It specifies CASSLVDRWEANYGYTF.

This clone is medium-sized in the sample. The rearrangement joins TRBV28 to TRBJ2-3; tentative D call: TRBD2 (5 bases). The CDR3 contains 14 residues. CDR1 and CDR2 (germline): MDHEN, SYDVKM. Trimming pared 6 bases from V and 5 bases from J, leaving 15 bases between. CDR3 bases: TGTGCCAGCAGCGGGTATCTGGCGGGAGATACGCAGTATTTT. This sequence encodes CASSGYLAGDTQYF.

This chain uses TRBV6-6 with TRBJ2-1; TRBD2 matches 9 bases. V dropped 6 bases and J dropped 6; count of bases not matched to a gene: 6. The CDR3 consists of 14 residues. Germline V lookup: CDR1 MNHNY, CDR2 SVGAGI (reference sequence). In nucleotides, the CDR3 is TGTGCCAGCAGCCAACAACTAGCGGGCAATGAGCAGTTCTTC. Its protein product is CASSQQLAGNEQFF.

This clone occurred a few times. This chain connects TRBV7-2 to TRBJ2-3; the D is unclear. From germline, CDR1 is SGHTA and CDR2 FQGNSA. This CDR3 is built from 13 residues. The germline V and J ends were trimmed by 2 bases and 4 bases, with 7 bases remaining between them. The DNA of the CDR3 is TGTGCCAGCAGCTTATTTGTGGCAGATACGCAGTATTTT. Encoded protein: CASSLFVADTQYF.

The genes are TRBV5-4 and TRBJ1-2; D not certain. Germline values: CDR1 SGHNT, CDR2 YYREEE (reference sequence). The V and J ends lost 3 bases and 1 base respectively, with 10 bases between them. This CDR3 contains 14 residues. CDR3 sequence (DNA): TGTGCCAGCAGCTGGCAGACACATAACTATGGCTACACCTTC. This gives the protein CASSWQTHNYGYTF.

This clone came up a few times. The genes are TRBV6-5 and TRBJ1-1; no firm D call. From germline, CDR1 is MNHEY and CDR2 SVGAGI. The CDR3 length is 13 residues. V was pared by 2 bases and J by 4 bases, with 8 bases between. As DNA, the CDR3 is TGTGCCAGCAGTTACGTCGGTACCACTGAAGCTTTCTTT. Its protein is CASSYVGTTEAFF.

V and J are TRBV9 and TRBJ2-7; 10 positions agree with TRBD2. The J segment lost 2 bases and the V segment lost 0 bases, leaving 8 bases of the junction unmatched. The length of the CDR3 is 17 residues. Looked up from germline, CDR1 is SGDLS and CDR2 is YYNGEE. The CDR3 nucleotides are TGTGCCAGCAGCGTAGGAGGGTCTAGCGGGAGTGCCTACGAGCAGTACTTC. This codes for CASSVGGSSGSAYEQYF.

The chain links TRBV6-6 to TRBJ2-1; 10 bases align to TRBD2. The V gene end was trimmed by 0 bases and the J gene end by 9 bases; junction bases not matched to a gene: 5. This CDR3 comprises 15 residues. Germline assignment: CDR1 MNHNY and CDR2 SVGAGI (reference sequence). The CDR3 is CASSYSSSGSFEQFF. In DNA form, the CDR3 reads TGTGCCAGCAGTTACTCGTCTAGCGGGAGTTTTGAGCAGTTCTTC.

As to this clone: The sample contains more than one DNA sequence encoding this CDR3. V and J are TRBV18 and TRBJ2-5; TRBD2 is a possible D gene (5 bases). CDR1 is KGHSH, CDR2 LQKENI, per germline. Trimming took 2 bases from V and 5 from J, leaving 6 bases between them. The CDR3 has 12 residues. As DNA, the CDR3 is TGTGCCAGCTCACCAAGGGAGGAGACCCAGTACTTC. The encoded protein is CASSPREETQYF.

The rearrangement links TRBV15 to TRBJ2-1, with 8 bases fitting TRBD2. Germline assignment: CDR1 LNHNV and CDR2 YYDKDF (reference sequence). This CDR3 has 19 residues. The V and J ends lost 7 bases and 0 bases, in that order; junction bases with no gene match: 17. The CDR3 DNA reads as TGTGCCACCACGGACGGTGTCGGTTCAAGCGGGAGCTCCTACAATGAGCAGTTCTTC. This encodes CATTDGVGSSGSSYNEQFF.

This chain links TRBV6-1 with TRBJ2-5; weak D call: TRBD2 (5 bases). The closer fit of TRBJ2-7 to the DNA end suggests the J call may be wrong. This CDR3 contains 13 residues. CDR1 is MNHNS, CDR2 SASEGT, per germline. In DNA form, the CDR3 reads TGTGCCAGCAGTGAACTCGGGGCCTACGAGCAGTACTTC. This codes for CASSELGAYEQYF.

V usage is TRBV15 and J usage is TRBJ2-1; TRBD1 aligns across 8 bases. J gave up 6 bases and V 2 bases, and 3 bases lay outside the gene matches. Germline V CDR1 and CDR2: LNHNV, YYDKDF (reference sequence). The CDR3 contains 14 residues. This CDR3 is CATSRTDRGNEQFF. DNA for the CDR3: TGTGCCACCAGCAGAACCGACAGGGGCAATGAGCAGTTCTTC. Filled out from reference TRBV15 and TRBJ2-1, the complete variable domain reads DAMVIQNPRYQVTQFGKPVTLSCSQTLNHNVMYWYQQKSSQAPKLLFHYYDKDFNNEADTPDNFQSRRPNTSFCFLDIRSPGLGDTAMYLCATSRTDRGNEQFFGPGTRLTVL.

The chain combines TRBV19 with TRBJ2-3, with D perhaps matching TRBD2 (5 bases). Trimming pared 6 bases from V and 5 bases from J, leaving 15 bases between. The CDR3 has 14 residues. CDR1 is LNHDA, CDR2 SQIVND, per germline (reference sequence). The CDR3 DNA reads as TGTGCCAGTAGCAAAATGACGGCGGGAGATACGCAGTATTTT. Encoded protein: CASSKMTAGDTQYF.

The V call is TRBV9, the J call TRBJ2-3, with 7 bases that match TRBD2. This CDR3 contains 17 residues. V trimming: 0 bases; J trimming: 2 bases; junction bases outside the gene matches: 9. The germline CDR1 and CDR2 sequences are SGDLS and YYNGEE. The CDR3 region has the DNA TGTGCCAGCAGCGTAGGGAAGCGGGGCCGTTCCACAGATACGCAGTATTTT. This codes for CASSVGKRGRSTDTQYF.

This clone was seen a handful of times. J is TRBJ2-5 and V is TRBV2, with TRBD2 identical over 7 bases. The CDR3 spans 15 residues. The germline V gene encodes CDR1 SNHLY and CDR2 FYNNEI. V gave up 2 bases and J gave up 6 bases; unmatched junction bases: 9. The CDR3, as DNA: TGTGCCAGCAGTGAAAGGTTTGGCGGGGGAAAGACCCAGTACTTC. The encoded protein is CASSERFGGGKTQYF.

This clone came up once. The rearrangement uses TRBV15 and TRBJ1-3; tentatively, D is TRBD1 (5 bases). Germline values: CDR1 LNHNV, CDR2 YYDKDF (reference sequence). The V end lost 0 bases, the J end lost 2 bases, and 11 bases lay between the germline ends. There are 16 residues in the CDR3. This CDR3 reads CATSREPGYTGNTIYF. CDR3 in DNA: TGTGCCACCAGCAGAGAACCAGGGTACACTGGAAACACCATATATTTT.

This CDR3 is CASSSDTIYQPQHF. The DNA for the CDR3 is TGTGCCAGTAGCTCCGACACAATCTATCAGCCCCAGCATTTT. The chain uses TRBV19 and TRBJ1-5; no firm D call. V lost 6 bases to trimming and J lost 5 bases, with 14 bases between them. There are 14 residues in the CDR3. CDR1 is LNHDA and CDR2 is SQIVND in the germline V gene (reference sequence).